Shown below are 21 T cell receptor beta chains from a single sample sequenced in a study of blood T cells in healthy people across ages. With a J-beta primer mix and a sample-barcoded 5' primer, a second PCR ran about 7 to 12 cycles. TCRdb fed the 5' RACE reads into MiXCR, producing one record per CDR3 protein. The data show some 920,000 distinct CDR3 sequences, roughly 51% seen once. Sequencing was performed on blood. The receptors shown here come from a woman aged 60-75 years in good health.

The chain joins TRBV29-1 to TRBJ1-4, with 9 bases identical to TRBD1. Unmatched junction bases numbered 4, after V lost 6 bases and J lost 5 bases. The CDR3 runs to 13 residues. Germline values: CDR1 SQVTM, CDR2 ANQGSEA. CDR3 protein: CSVRQGVNEKLFF. The CDR3, as DNA: TGCAGCGTCAGACAGGGGGTGAATGAAAAACTGTTTTTT.

Ten or more counts support this clonotype. The V gene is TRBV2, the J gene TRBJ2-5; TRBD2 agrees at 9 bases. J gave up 7 bases and V 2 bases, and 8 bases lay outside the gene matches. This CDR3 region has 15 residues. The germline CDR1 and CDR2 sequences are SNHLY and FYNNEI. CDR3: CASSERVSGSGTQYF. The CDR3, as DNA: TGTGCCAGCAGTGAAAGGGTTAGCGGGAGCGGGACCCAGTACTTC.

This clonotype was seen just once. This chain uses TRBV5-5 with TRBJ1-6, with no clear D. V gave up 1 base and J gave up 10 bases, with 18 bases separating them. Germline-derived CDR1 and CDR2 are SGHKS and YYEKEE (reference sequence). CDR3 length: 16 amino acids. The CDR3 DNA is TGTGCCAGCAGCTTGCACCAGAGAAGGACTGGGTCACCCCTCCACTTT. Its translation: CASSLHQRRTGSPLHF.

V is TRBV7-9 and J is TRBJ2-7, with TRBD2 identical over 8 bases. Germline-derived CDR1 and CDR2 are SEHNR and FQNEAQ (reference sequence). V gave up 5 bases and J gave up 4 bases; unmatched junction bases: 7. The CDR3 is 14 residues long. The CDR3 sequence is CASSQPGLGYEQYF. CDR3 DNA sequence: TGTGCCAGCAGCCAACCGGGACTAGGGTACGAGCAGTACTTC.

The rearrangement uses TRBV20-1 and TRBJ2-1; D not certain. This CDR3 is 15 amino acids long. CDR1 and CDR2 (germline): DFQATT, SNEGSKA (reference sequence). The V and J ends lost 3 bases and 2 bases respectively, with 14 bases between them. In DNA, the CDR3 is TGCAGTGCTAGGCCCCACCTAACCGCCTACAATGAGCAGTTCTTC. It translates to CSARPHLTAYNEQFF.

About this clonotype: The junction departs from germline at one end; a sequencing error may be responsible. This rearrangement joins TRBV5-1 to TRBJ2-5; D is tentatively TRBD1 or TRBD2 (6 bases each). This CDR3 has 15 residues. From germline, CDR1 is SGHRS and CDR2 YFSETQ. Here the CDR3 reads CASGLGGSPQETQYF. CDR3 nucleotide sequence: TGCGCCAGCGGCTTGGGGGGCAGCCCTCAAGAGACCCAGTACTTC.

This clonotype was counted many times. Just one base apart from a much larger clone, this may be a read error. V usage is TRBV2 and J usage is TRBJ2-6, with D uncertain. Between the trimmed V and J ends, which lost 8 bases and 0 bases, there was a span of 2 bases. The CDR3 is 12 residues long. CDR1 and CDR2 from the germline V gene are SNHLY and FYNNEI. In DNA, the CDR3 is TGTGCCAGCCACTCTGGGGCCAACGTCCTGACTTTC. Residues: CASHSGANVLTF. The full variable domain, rest sourced from reference TRBV2 and TRBJ2-6, is EPEVTQTPSHQVTQMGQEVILRCVPISNHLYFYWYRQILGQKVEFLVSFYNNEISEKSEIFDDQFSVERPDGSNFTLKIRSTKLEDSAMYFCASHSGANVLTFGAGSRLTVL.

This chain uses TRBV12-3 or TRBV12-4 with TRBJ2-2; weak D call: TRBD1 (6 bases). The CDR3 totals 15 residues. Trimming stripped 7 bases from V and 1 base from J, with 13 bases between. The CDR3: CASTLRTENTGELFF. The CDR3 nucleotides read TGTGCCAGCACCCTTCGGACAGAGAACACCGGGGAGCTGTTTTTT.

The chain combines TRBV3-1 with TRBJ2-4; 9 bases are shared with TRBD2. Per germline, CDR1 LGHDT and CDR2 YNNKEL (reference sequence). V trimming: 3 bases; J trimming: 8 bases; junction bases outside the gene matches: 5. CDR3 length equals 14 residues. CDR3 loop: CASSHGGRADIQYF. The CDR3 DNA sequence: TGTGCCAGCAGCCACGGCGGGAGGGCGGACATTCAGTACTTC.

J is TRBJ2-5 and V is TRBV7-9, with D perhaps assigned TRBD1 or TRBD2 (5 bases each). With 4 bases removed from V and 2 bases from J, the gap between germline ends came to 17 bases. From germline, CDR1 is SEHNR and CDR2 FQNEAQ (reference sequence). CDR3 length: 16 amino acids. This CDR3 is CASSSPVGVLQETQYF. CDR3 in DNA: TGTGCCAGCAGCTCCCCTGTGGGGGTCCTACAAGAGACCCAGTACTTC.

The chain couples TRBV6-1 to TRBJ1-1; D is ambiguous. The ends were cut back, 2 bases at V and 4 bases at J, with 11 bases in the middle. The CDR3 runs to 14 residues. The germline CDR1 and CDR2 sequences are MNHNS and SASEGT. The CDR3 DNA reads TGTGCCAGCAGTGAAATCGGAGATGGCACTGAAGCTTTCTTT. Encoded protein: CASSEIGDGTEAFF.

The chain carries TRBV14 and TRBJ2-1; 9 bases map to TRBD2. The CDR3 consists of 16 residues. Trimming at V came to 1 base and at J to 9 bases, leaving 10 bases not matched to a gene. Looked up from germline, CDR1 is SGHDN and CDR2 is FVKESK. In DNA form, the CDR3 reads TGTGCCAGCAGCCAAGGAACGAGCGGGAGGAGCGGTGAGCAGTTCTTC. This codes for CASSQGTSGRSGEQFF.

About this clonotype itself: The junction shows a germline mismatch at one end, possibly a read error. This chain joins TRBV7-9 and TRBJ2-7; 8 bases agree with TRBD1. This CDR3 is 14 amino acids long. The V gene's germline CDR1 is SEHNR and CDR2 FQNEAQ (reference sequence). CDR3 sequence (DNA): TGTGCCGGCAGCTCACGGGACAGGCCCTACGAGCAGTACTTC. It encodes CAGSSRDRPYEQYF.

The CDR3 protein is CASSPGTSGRLEQFF. The CDR3 DNA sequence: TGTGCCAGCAGCCCCGGGACTAGCGGGAGACTCGAGCAGTTCTTC. The gene calls are TRBV7-9 and TRBJ2-1; 14 bases line up with TRBD2. J lost 10 bases, V lost 5 bases, and 7 bases had no gene match. The germline V gene encodes CDR1 SEHNR and CDR2 FQNEAQ (reference sequence). The CDR3 consists of 15 residues.

The chain combines TRBV11-1 with TRBJ2-5; 9 bases align to TRBD2. The V gene end was trimmed by 6 bases and the J gene end by 5 bases; junction bases not matched to a gene: 13. The CDR3 contains 16 residues. CDR1 is SGHAT and CDR2 is FQDESV in the germline V gene (reference sequence). DNA for the CDR3: TGTGCCAGCAGTTACAGGGTTGCGGGAGGGGCTGAGACCCAGTACTTC. Its protein product is CASSYRVAGGAETQYF.

This clonotype was recorded a few times. Written as DNA, the CDR3 is TGTGCCAGCAGTCCTCGAACCAATATTTTCGAGCAGTTCTTC. Its protein is CASSPRTNIFEQFF. The chain joins TRBV6-5 to TRBJ2-1; D unclear. The ends were cut back, 5 bases at V and 10 bases at J, with 18 bases in the middle. Germline loops: CDR1 MNHEY, CDR2 SVGAGI. The CDR3 consists of 14 residues.

The chain carries TRBV30 and TRBJ2-7, with D possibly matching TRBD2 (5 bases). Germline CDR1 reads GTSNPN; CDR2 reads SVGIG (reference sequence). Trimming pared 2 bases from V and 6 bases from J, leaving 14 bases between. The CDR3 is 13 residues long. The CDR3: CAWSKNEGSEQYF. CDR3 nucleotides: TGTGCCTGGAGTAAGAATGAAGGGAGCGAGCAGTACTTC.

This clonotype was detected ten times or more. CDR3 nucleotides: TGCGCCAGCAGCCTCCCTTCTCCTTATGGTGAGCAGTTCTTC. Its protein is CASSLPSPYGEQFF. The rearrangement uses TRBV5-1 and TRBJ2-1; no firm D call. The ends were cut back, 4 bases at V and 9 bases at J, with 17 bases in the middle. The CDR3 consists of 14 residues. Germline V gene data show CDR1 as SGHRS and CDR2 as YFSETQ.

In nucleotides, the CDR3 is TGCAGCGGTCAGGGGTTCCTCGGCACCGGGGAGCTGTTTTTT. It encodes CSGQGFLGTGELFF. The V and J genes are TRBV29-1 and TRBJ2-2, with a tentative D call TRBD1 (6 bases). The germline CDR1 and CDR2 sequences are SQVTM and ANQGSEA. This CDR3 has 14 amino acids. The V end was cut by 7 bases, the J end by 4 bases, with 16 bases between.

This clonotype was seen a few times. The CDR3 region is CSGATSGYSGTQYF. In nucleotides, the CDR3 is TGCAGTGGCGCCACTAGCGGCTACTCGGGGACCCAGTACTTC. This chain links TRBV20-1 with TRBJ2-5; 8 bases fit TRBD2. The CDR3 runs 14 residues. V was clipped by 7 bases and J by 7 bases; unmatched bases: 14. Per the germline V gene, CDR1 is DFQATT and CDR2 is SNEGSKA (reference sequence).

This sequence joins TRBV20-1 and TRBJ2-3; TRBD2 agrees at 9 bases. The V gene end was trimmed by 1 base and the J gene end by 4 bases; junction bases not matched to a gene: 12. Germline V gene sequence: CDR1 DFQATT, CDR2 SNEGSKA (reference sequence). This CDR3 spans 17 amino acids. For the CDR3, the DNA is TGCAGTGCTAGAGTTAGCGGGAGAGGGGATTTTGCAGATACGCAGTATTTT. Its protein is CSARVSGRGDFADTQYF.